The text below deals with one TCR beta chain. These data belong to a study of cytomegalovirus exposure and HLA in healthy donors. Study background: Of the donors genotyped, several hundred in all, 75% to 85% fell in the Caucasian-associated ancestry cluster.

PCR employed 60 Vbeta and 13 Jbeta primers. Only in-frame clones appear in the TCRdb table, and some are missing; sequencing was by immunoSEQ multiplex PCR. Of more than 110,000 clones listed, over 70% are singletons. Trimming left V 5 bases short and J 5 bases short, with 9 bases between. The CDR3 totals 13 residues. Per the germline V gene, CDR1 is MRHNA and CDR2 is SNTAGT. The receptor comes from a male donor in good health and CMV-seronegative. The J gene is TRBJ2-2, the V gene TRBV6-4, with D possibly being TRBD1 (6 bases). Material: PBMCs. The CDR3 region is CASSTTGTGELFF. The CDR3 nucleotides read TGTGCCAGCAGTACAACAGGGACCGGGGAGCTGTTTTTT.